This TCR beta chain was profiled in a study of vaccination effects on CD4 cells after COVID-19. General observations from the study: At late timepoints after vaccination, vaccine- and infection-induced clones shrank markedly.

Sequencing in the ViraFEST assay came after antigen-specific CD4+ T cells had been expanded with viral peptide pools, which were used to stimulate PBMC. Following a roughly 9-day culture, CD4+ T cells were purified. Prior SARS-CoV-2 infection was absent in the vaccine recipients, as shown by negative nucleocapsid antibodies. This clone was seen more than once but under ten times. Its antigen is not identified. Profiled with immunoSEQ multiplex PCR; TCRdb holds only in-frame clones, not every one. The repertoire holds tens of thousands of clones, with roughly 79% as singletons. V was shortened by 1 base and J by 0 bases, with 7 bases between the two germline ends. The CDR3 sequence is 15 residues long. Germline CDR1 reads KGHSH; CDR2 reads LQKENI.

The sample consisted of CD4+ T cells from PBMCs cultured with HCoV-NL63 spike peptides, taken before COVID-19 vaccination. The sequence came from a human donor who received a COVID-19 vaccine. V gene TRBV18 combines with J gene TRBJ1-5, with D tentatively TRBD1 (5 bases). The CDR3 spells CASSPLGDSNQPQHF. The CDR3 region has the DNA TGTGCCAGCTCACCACTGGGGGATAGCAATCAGCCCCAGCATTTT. Combining the CDR3 with reference TRBV18 and TRBJ1-5 gives the whole variable domain NAGVMQNPRHLVRRRGQEARLRCSPMKGHSHVYWYRQLPEEGLKFMVYLQKENIIDESGMPKERFSAEFPKEGPSILRIQQVVRGDSAAYFCASSPLGDSNQPQHFGDGTRLSIL.